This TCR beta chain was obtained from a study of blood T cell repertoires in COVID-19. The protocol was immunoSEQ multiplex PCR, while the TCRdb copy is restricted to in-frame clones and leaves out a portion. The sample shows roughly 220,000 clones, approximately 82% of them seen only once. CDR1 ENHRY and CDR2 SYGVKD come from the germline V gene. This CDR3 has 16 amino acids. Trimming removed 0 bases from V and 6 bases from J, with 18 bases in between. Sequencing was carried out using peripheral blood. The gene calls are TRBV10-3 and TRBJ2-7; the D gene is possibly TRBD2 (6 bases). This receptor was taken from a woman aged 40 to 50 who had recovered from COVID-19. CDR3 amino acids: CAISESSMGGGSEQYF. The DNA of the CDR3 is TGTGCCATCAGTGAGTCGTCAATGGGTGGAGGGTCCGAGCAGTACTTC.